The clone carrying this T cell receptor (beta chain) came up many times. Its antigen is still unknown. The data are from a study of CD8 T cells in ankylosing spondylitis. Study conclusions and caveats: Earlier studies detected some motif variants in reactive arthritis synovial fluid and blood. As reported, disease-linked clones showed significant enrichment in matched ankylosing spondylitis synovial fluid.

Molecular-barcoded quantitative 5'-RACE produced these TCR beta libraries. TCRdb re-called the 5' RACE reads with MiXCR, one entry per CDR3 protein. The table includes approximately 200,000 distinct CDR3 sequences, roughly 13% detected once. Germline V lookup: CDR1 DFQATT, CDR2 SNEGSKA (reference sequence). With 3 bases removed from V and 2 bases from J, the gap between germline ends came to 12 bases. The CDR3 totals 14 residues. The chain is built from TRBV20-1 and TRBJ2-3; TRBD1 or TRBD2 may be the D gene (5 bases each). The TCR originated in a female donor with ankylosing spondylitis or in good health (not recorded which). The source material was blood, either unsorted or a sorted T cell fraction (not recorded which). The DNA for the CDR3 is TGCAGTGCTAGCGGGACCTTGAACACAGATACGCAGTATTTT. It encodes CSASGTLNTDTQYF.